This T cell receptor (beta chain) was identified during a study of blood T cell repertoires in COVID-19. Overall study: Some COVID-19 samples were acute and others convalescent; all came from the United States, Italy and Spain. PBMCs, B-cell-depleted T cells, or T cells were the source of the cDNA or gDNA that made up the material.

Everyone who took part was about 18 to 90 years old, and they came from about 23 US areas. Original data processing: Amplified reference gene primers provided the basis for estimating nucleated cell counts. Using immunoSEQ multiplex PCR, the repertoire was profiled, and TCRdb retains in-frame clones only, with some absent. That table furnishes V, J and clone size, whereas the DNA furnished D and trimming. The sample includes about 270,000 clones, just under 90% of them seen just once. This TCR was recovered from a woman aged 30 to 39 with acute COVID-19. The sequenced sample was PBMCs or T cells enriched from blood (not recorded which).

The CDR3 region has the DNA TGTGCCAGCAGCTTAGGTCAAGGGGGTGGCCCCGAGACCCAGTACTTC. Protein: CASSLGQGGGPETQYF. The gene calls are TRBV7-6 and TRBJ2-5, with D maybe TRBD1 (6 bases). This CDR3 contains 16 residues. CDR1 is SGHVS and CDR2 is FNYEAQ in the germline V gene. Between the trimmed V and J ends, which lost 1 base and 5 bases, there was a span of 17 bases.